The entry below gives a single T cell receptor (beta chain) sequence along with its context. Its antigen is not yet known. V lost 3 bases and J lost 2 bases; the stretch between them is 13 bases long. From a lookup of the germline V gene, CDR1 and CDR2 are SQVTM and ANQGSEA. Spanning cysteine to phenylalanine, the CDR3 consists of 14 amino acids. The entry retains the CDR3 DNA only, 42 bases that are in frame from base 1. The protocol used for the library was the immunoSEQ multiplex PCR assay. For the multiplex PCR, a mixture combining 60 forward primers for TCR Vbeta segments and 13 reverse primers for TCR Jbeta segments was used. The CDR3 region of rearranged TCR beta genes was amplified from genomic DNA with a multiplex PCR assay. Amplified TCR beta libraries were sequenced as 87-base-pair reads on the Illumina HiSeq System. Processing in the source paper ran as follows. Across the 600 to 700 repertoires, a later analysis counted 75 million to 90 million unique TCR beta chains, around 11 million of which were shared by at least two donors. Raw reads were error-corrected and collapsed into unique sequences with a nearest-neighbor algorithm that merged closely related sequences to remove PCR and sequencing errors. V, D and J gene segments were assigned by aligning CDR3 sequences to IMGT reference sequences. For a sequence to be retained, at least a six-nucleotide match to both a V gene segment and a J gene segment was required. Rearrangements were called productive when the CDR3 lacked stop codons and stayed in frame with V and J; all others were non-productive. Following IMGT convention, CDR3 was defined as the stretch from the second conserved V-encoded cysteine up to the conserved J-encoded phenylalanine. In an earlier analysis of more than 550 of the donors, sequences lacking an unambiguous match to a single V gene segment were excluded. An earlier analysis of roughly 590 of the donors called V segments functional above 56.7% productive rearrangements and segregating when the between-donor standard deviation exceeded 5%. A statistical classification framework was built for diagnosing cytomegalovirus status from the catalog of TCR beta chain sequences. In a later analysis, V and J genes were assigned by comparing TCR nucleotide sequences against IMGT/GENE-DB human TR gene sequences. The TCRdist pipeline was used in a later analysis to assign CDR3 sequences and most-parsimonious VDJ recombination scenarios. A later analysis defined each TCR beta chain by its CDR3 amino acid sequence plus V-gene family, and excluded reads lacking a unique V-gene family. A later analysis removed 500 to 650 highly shared, low-generation-probability nucleotide sequences to deal with suspected cross-contamination and a sequencing artifact. A later analysis calculated a clonal expansion index for each public chain from normalized within-repertoire ranks of inferred template counts. A later analysis computed generation probabilities with a VDJ recombination model fitted to out-of-frame rearrangements, and checked the results against IGoR. A later analysis scored TCR-TCR, TCR-HLA and TCR-CMV co-occurrence with hypergeometric tests, applying a repertoire-size bias correction to TCR pairs. False discovery rates were estimated in a later analysis by permuting HLA or CMV assignments 20 times. In a later analysis, co-occurring TCRs were grouped with DBSCAN, and TCRdist sequence similarity was added when clustering was performed within HLA-allele-positive subsets. For co-occurrence clustering, repertoires with fewer than 30,000 or more than 120,000 public chains were excluded, along with 4 to 6 repertoires with anomalous nucleotide sharing. Imported from immuneACCESS, the table was reduced by TCRdb to in-frame sequences with V and J called. These copies leave out some clones; in studies compared against another copy, an unresolved V gene accounts for under half, and the cause of the remainder is not known. V and J calls and clone size come straight from that table; D and trimming were deduced from the DNA. This sample's listing comprises about 160,000 clones. Of the sample, about 1.2% falls within the top ten clones.

The cohort was made up of approximately 700 healthy bone marrow donors. At the time of sampling, every cohort member was nominally healthy, though immune exposures that went unrecorded were likely present. The donor tested CMV seronegative and was one of the 352 seronegative cohort members. Every donor gave a peripheral blood sample, and the peripheral blood mononuclear cells from that sample were used for TCR beta sequencing. The Qiagen DNeasy Blood Extraction Kit was used to extract genomic DNA from the blood cell samples. This record comes from a study of cytomegalovirus exposure and HLA in healthy donors (TCRdb year 2017). With respect to the entire study: According to an earlier analysis of 587 of the donors, about 180 million T cells yielded 117 million unique TCR beta sequences and about 300 Gb of sequence data. The study aimed to test whether cataloging public T cell receptors could reveal signatures of past pathogen exposure. Donor age, sex, ethnicity and CMV serostatus were collected together with the repertoire data. An earlier analysis of around 540 of the donors applied high-throughput TCR beta sequencing to assess whether each TCR beta V gene segment acted as functional or pseudogenic. The later analysis used no new phenotypic data to find candidate immune exposures, relying instead on TCR beta sequences and their occurrence across donors. Among the approximately 420 genotyped donors, around 79% belonged to the genetic ancestry cluster associated with self-reported Caucasian donors. An early release that covered 500 to 800 HLA-typed donors contained about 300 gigabases of sequencing data and roughly 84 million unique TCR sequences. Class I and class II HLA loci were covered by the typing at four-digit resolution. Typing coverage differed by locus: A, B, C, DRB1 and DQB1 were typed in roughly 620-640 donors, DQA1 in approximately 520, DPA1 in some 600, and DPB1 in roughly 470. In a later genetic analysis, genome-wide SNP genotypes for about 55% of the roughly 700 donors were used, and that subset was treated as a discovery cohort. Four to six DR-DQ haplotypes were handled as single units for association and clustering because linkage in the cohort was strong. The T cell repertoires of about 700 subjects were profiled by immunosequencing and related to cytomegalovirus serostatus. Along with the roughly 710-subject first cohort, a separate validation cohort of roughly 110 different subjects was used. Every discovery cohort repertoire had been produced on one sequencing platform. Across 398 genotyped donors of the cohort, an average of about 240,000 unique TCR beta nucleotide sequences per donor were sequenced, and 15% to 20% of those sequences were non-productive. To study patterns of TCR occurrence, a later analysis re-analyzed previously published TCR beta repertoires from several hundred donors and added high-resolution HLA genotyping. To predict cytomegalovirus infection status, the study brought together high-throughput TCR immunosequencing, statistical association of individual TCRs with disease status, and machine learning.

Broader findings and caveats from the paper: Fewer than 20 rarely observed V segments, including chromosome 9 orphons, were excluded from the earlier analysis of almost 600 of the donors because counts were too low. Because HLA typing was unavailable for some donors at each locus, only the typed subset was used in association tests. A later analysis reported that several top co-occurrence clusters appeared linked to parvovirus B19, influenza, CMV and Epstein-Barr virus. Some IMGT-functional V segments, including TRBV6-2 and TRBV6-3, could not be distinguished by the 87-base-pair reads and were therefore excluded. A few of the identified cytomegalovirus-associated TCR beta chains were confirmed in vitro to be specific for cytomegalovirus antigens. Linkage disequilibrium might explain the correlated functional status among segregating V segments, but an unknown experimental factor could not be excluded. Immune exposure information for the cohort was limited to CMV serostatus. A cluster of highly shared sequence variants was judged likely to represent a technical artifact of the sequencing pipeline. According to a later analysis, TCR association rates differed among HLA loci, with DRB1 alleles showing the most associated TCRs and HLA-C alleles showing the fewest. The classifier was reported to diagnose cytomegalovirus status with high specificity and sensitivity in both the original cohort and the validation cohort. Only TCR beta chains were sequenced in this cohort, and the absence of alpha or paired-chain data limited detectable features. In a later analysis, most CMV-associated TCR beta chains were found to appear HLA-restricted, with HLA associations seemingly driven largely by CMV exposure. An association between a missense DCLRE1C variant and V-gene and J-gene trimming of TCR beta chains was found in a later genetic analysis and replicated in an independent cohort. In a later analysis, about 16,000 TCR beta sequences were associated with specific HLA alleles at a false discovery rate of 0.05. Most TCR sequences were seen in very few donors, while some public TCRs were found in many individuals. Compared with equally common non-associated chains, HLA-associated TCR beta chains in a later analysis were more clonally expanded and had lower generation probabilities. Broadly in line with IMGT annotations, most TCR beta V segments showed up in productive rearrangements about 87% or about 30% of the time in an earlier analysis of around 550 of the donors. The study gave a list of under 200 TCR beta chains associated with cytomegalovirus. Sequencing depth was assumed to be roughly uniform across donors in the presence/absence analyses, though that assumption may not hold. The authors suggested that the approach could potentially be extended to other disease states and immunological phenotypes. When HLA alleles, especially DR and DQ, strongly co-occurred, TCR associations were difficult to assign to individual alleles. A further reported finding was that TCR beta sequences accurately predicted the HLA-A and HLA-B alleles for most subjects in the first cohort. In a later genetic analysis, fewer N-insertions in productive TCRs were reported among donors in an Asian-associated ancestry cluster than the approximately 670-donor mean.

The sample taken for sequencing was PBMCs. The receptor comes from a woman aged 60-70 years in good health and CMV-seronegative. The sequence links TRBV29-1 to TRBJ1-2, with no D gene named confidently. Here is the DNA: TGCAGCGTTGATATATGGGAGGAGAACTATGGCTACACCTTC. It codes for CSVDIWEENYGYTF. The variable domain in full, with residues beyond the CDR3 obtained from the reference TRBV29-1 and TRBJ1-2 genes, is SAVISQKPSRDICQRGTSLTIQCQVDSQVTMMFWYRQQPGQSLTLIATANQGSEATYESGFVIDKFPISRPNLTFSTLTVSNMSPEDSSIYLCSVDIWEENYGYTFGSGTRLTVV.